The 9 T cell receptor beta chains given below trace back to one sample, sequenced in a study of blood T cells in healthy people across ages. The use of a sample-barcoded 5' primer and a J-beta primer mix characterized a second PCR of roughly 6 to 12 cycles. TCRdb recomputed calls from the 5' RACE reads with MiXCR, one row per CDR3 protein. The sample holds approximately 1.5 million distinct CDR3 sequences, approximately 42% seen once. The sequenced sample consisted of blood. The receptors shown here come from a young woman in good health.

Details on this clonotype: A junction boundary mismatches the germline segment, possibly from a read error. The genes are TRBV4-3 and TRBJ1-2, with D hard to call. This CDR3 contains 16 residues. CDR1 LGHNA and CDR2 YSLEER come from the germline V gene. CDR3 coding DNA: TGCGCCAGCAACCACTCAAGGTTGTCGGGTAGCTATGGCCACACCTTC. Translated: CASNHSRLSGSYGHTF.

This chain links TRBV2 with TRBJ2-3; TRBD2 aligns across 8 bases. V shed 6 bases, J shed 4 bases, and the junction held 9 bases outside the gene matches. Per the germline V gene, CDR1 is SNHLY and CDR2 is FYNNEI. The CDR3 covers 15 residues. The CDR3 bases are TGTGCCAGCAGGATCCTCAGCGGGAGTCCAGATACGCAGTATTTT. Translated: CASRILSGSPDTQYF. The full variable domain, in which reference TRBV2 and TRBJ2-3 provide the parts outside the CDR3, is EPEVTQTPSHQVTQMGQEVILRCVPISNHLYFYWYRQILGQKVEFLVSFYNNEISEKSEIFDDQFSVERPDGSNFTLKIRSTKLEDSAMYFCASRILSGSPDTQYFGPGTRLTVL.

The chain employs TRBV7-9 and TRBJ2-3; perhaps TRBD1 as D (6 bases). Looked up from germline, CDR1 is SEHNR and CDR2 is FQNEAQ (reference sequence). The CDR3 covers 16 residues. Between the trimmed V and J ends, which lost 1 base and 0 bases, there was a span of 11 bases. CDR3 nucleotide sequence: TGTGCCAGCAGCTTAGGGGGGCCCCTAAGCACAGATACGCAGTATTTT. Residues: CASSLGGPLSTDTQYF.

CDR3 protein: CATSRDAETQYF. DNA of the CDR3: TGTGCCACCAGCAGAGACGCGGAGACCCAGTACTTC. The V call is TRBV15, the J call TRBJ2-7; no reliable D call. The end of the DNA fits TRBJ2-5 better, so the J call may be wrong. The CDR3 has 12 residues. Germline-derived CDR1 and CDR2 are LNHNV and YYDKDF (reference sequence).

This clonotype was picked up a small number of times. The chain has TRBV6-6 and TRBJ1-6; 7 bases align to TRBD1. Trimming cost V 2 bases and J 7 bases; bases outside gene matches: 11. The CDR3 consists of 17 residues. Germline CDR1 MNHNY, CDR2 SVGAGI (reference sequence). This CDR3 is CASSYHSGDRPNSPLHF. In DNA, the CDR3 is TGTGCCAGCAGTTACCATTCAGGGGACAGACCAAATTCACCCCTCCACTTT.

V and J are TRBV6-1 and TRBJ2-3, with D perhaps given as TRBD1 or TRBD2 (5 bases each). Trimming pared 4 bases from V and 3 bases from J, leaving 23 bases between. Germline CDR1 MNHNS, CDR2 SASEGT. This CDR3 region has 18 residues. The CDR3 DNA is TGTGCCAGCAGTGGAACCTACGTGTACGGGACCACAACAGATACGCAGTATTTT. It specifies CASSGTYVYGTTTDTQYF.

The chain is built from TRBV6-2 or TRBV6-3 and TRBJ2-2; tentatively, D is TRBD1 or TRBD2 (7 bases each). The CDR3 is made up of 14 amino acids. Germline V gives CDR1 MNHEY, CDR2 SVGEGT. The V end lost 6 bases, the J end lost 5 bases, and 13 bases lay between the germline ends. The CDR3: CASRYRGGTGELFF. The CDR3 region has the DNA TGTGCCAGCAGATACAGGGGAGGGACCGGGGAGCTGTTTTTT.

This clonotype was picked up a small number of times. CDR3 residues: CASSFPGNKADTQYF. The CDR3 region has the DNA TGTGCCAGCAGCTTCCCGGGGAATAAGGCAGATACGCAGTATTTT. The rearrangement uses TRBV13 and TRBJ2-3, with a weak D call TRBD2 (5 bases). The CDR3 totals 15 residues. Per germline, CDR1 PRHDT and CDR2 FYEKMQ (reference sequence). V shed 3 bases and J shed 4 bases, with 14 bases lying between them.

The chain carries TRBV12-3 or TRBV12-4 and TRBJ2-2, with a tentative D call TRBD1 (6 bases). The CDR3 consists of 14 residues. Trimming left V 0 bases short and J 6 bases short, with 8 bases between. The CDR3 nucleotides read TGTGCCAGCAGTTTAGCGACAGGTCCCGGGGAGCTGTTTTTT. Its protein is CASSLATGPGELFF.